These 26 T cell receptor beta chains share one sample of origin, sequenced in a study of blood T cell repertoires in COVID-19. Repertoires were generated with immunoSEQ multiplex PCR, while TCRdb's copy carries only in-frame clones and drops some. The sample shows about 62,000 clones, 85% to 90% of them seen only once. Sequencing was carried out using peripheral blood. These receptors were obtained from a woman aged 55 to 70 with COVID-19, enrolled during active disease.

This sequence joins TRBV19 and TRBJ2-7; a weak D match, TRBD2 (5 bases). CDR1 and CDR2 from the germline V gene are LNHDA and SQIVND (reference sequence). The CDR3 has 13 amino acids. Trimming cost V 4 bases and J 1 base, with 8 bases left between them. The CDR3: CASSTTSSYEQYF. The CDR3, as DNA: TGTGCCAGTAGTACCACTAGTTCCTACGAGCAGTACTTC.

The chain joins TRBV5-4 to TRBJ1-2; 8 nucleotides align to TRBD1. Looked up from germline, CDR1 is SGHNT and CDR2 is YYREEE (reference sequence). The CDR3 runs 13 residues. Losses at the gene ends were 6 bases for V and 8 bases for J; bases not matched to a gene: 9. The CDR3 sequence: CASNLQGVEGYTF. The CDR3 bases are TGTGCCAGCAATCTACAGGGGGTGGAGGGCTACACCTTC.

The gene calls are TRBV19 and TRBJ2-1; D unresolved. CDR1 and CDR2 from the germline V gene are LNHDA and SQIVND (reference sequence). This CDR3 is built from 15 residues. V was trimmed by 7 bases and J by 5 bases, leaving 18 bases between them. The CDR3 spells CASTTSSWANNEQFF. In nucleotides, the CDR3 is TGTGCCAGTACCACATCGTCTTGGGCCAACAATGAGCAGTTCTTC.

This clone has only one observation. This sequence joins TRBV5-4 and TRBJ1-2, with D possibly matching TRBD1 (6 bases). Looked up from germline, CDR1 is SGHNT and CDR2 is YYREEE (reference sequence). The germline V and J ends were trimmed by 5 bases and 5 bases, with 13 bases remaining between them. This CDR3 has 13 amino acids. The CDR3 sequence: CASSVTGSYGYTF. As DNA, the CDR3 is TGTGCCAGCAGTGTAACAGGGAGTTATGGCTACACCTTC. The complete variable domain, with remaining parts taken from reference TRBV5-4 and TRBJ1-2, reads ETGVTQSPTHLIKTRGQQVTLRCSSQSGHNTVSWYQQALGQGPQFIFQYYREEENGRGNFPPRFSGLQFPNYSSELNVNALELDDSALYLCASSVTGSYGYTFGSGTRLTVV.

This chain connects TRBV7-2 to TRBJ2-1; 8 bases fit TRBD2. The CDR3 contains 15 residues. The V segment lost 5 bases and the J segment 0 bases; nucleotides outside the gene matches: 3. Germline V lookup: CDR1 SGHTA, CDR2 FQGNSA. In nucleotides, the CDR3 is TGTGCCAGCAGCACGAGCGGGAGCTCCTACAATGAGCAGTTCTTC. Translated: CASSTSGSSYNEQFF.

The V and J genes are TRBV19 and TRBJ2-2; D may be TRBD1 (5 bases). The CDR3 totals 17 residues. Trimming took off 2 bases at V and 3 bases at J, with 16 bases between the two ends. Germline V lookup: CDR1 LNHDA, CDR2 SQIVND (reference sequence). CDR3 DNA sequence: TGTGCCAGTAGTATAATCCCGGCAGGGATCTACACCGGGGAGCTGTTTTTT. Its translation: CASSIIPAGIYTGELFF.

The gene calls are TRBV5-4 and TRBJ2-3, with 9 bases aligning to TRBD2. Germline V CDR1 and CDR2: SGHNT, YYREEE (reference sequence). The CDR3 has 16 amino acids. V gave up 2 bases and J gave up 5 bases; unmatched junction bases: 9. CDR3 in amino acids: CASSLGIAGVIDTQYF. CDR3 DNA sequence: TGTGCCAGCAGCTTAGGTATAGCGGGAGTGATAGATACGCAGTATTTT.

In regard to this clone: One end of the junction fails to match germline, which may point to a read error. The chain joins TRBV18 to TRBJ1-2; no firm D call. Germline V gene sequence: CDR1 KGHSH, CDR2 LQKENI. The length of the CDR3 is 15 residues. The CDR3 spells CASSSPGDLDYGYTF. The CDR3 nucleotides are TGTGCCAGCTCATCACCAGGAGATTTAGACTATGGCTACACCTTC.

This clone was seen once. The genes are TRBV5-1 and TRBJ2-2; 8 nucleotides align to TRBD2. The CDR3 has 16 amino acids. Trimming removed 4 bases from V and 4 bases from J; junction bases left unmatched: 9. Germline CDR1 SGHRS, CDR2 YFSETQ. The CDR3: CASSLPGLDPTGELFF. The CDR3, as DNA: TGCGCCAGCAGCCTACCGGGACTAGATCCCACCGGGGAGCTGTTTTTT.

The genes are TRBV27 and TRBJ2-1; 8 nucleotides line up with TRBD2. CDR1 is MNHEY and CDR2 is SMNVEV in the germline V gene (reference sequence). The CDR3 length is 16 residues. With V trimmed by 2 bases and J by 1 base, 4 bases remained unmatched. CDR3 sequence reads: CASSLGREASYNEQFF. CDR3 bases: TGTGCCAGCAGTTTAGGGCGGGAGGCTTCCTACAATGAGCAGTTCTTC.

The chain uses TRBV18 and TRBJ1-4, with 8 bases matching TRBD1. This CDR3 spans 17 amino acids. V lost 3 bases, J lost 2 bases, and 8 bases stayed unmatched. Germline V gene data show CDR1 as KGHSH and CDR2 as LQKENI. CDR3 sequence (DNA): TGTGCCAGCTCACCCCGCGACAGGGGACGGACTAATGAAAAACTGTTTTTT. This encodes CASSPRDRGRTNEKLFF.

V usage is TRBV18 and J usage is TRBJ2-2; D is possibly TRBD1 (6 bases). Per germline, CDR1 KGHSH and CDR2 LQKENI. The CDR3 consists of 18 residues. Trimming removed 3 bases at V and 0 bases at J, with 17 bases between. The CDR3: CASSPNEIWTANTGELFF. The DNA for the CDR3 is TGTGCCAGCTCACCGAATGAGATTTGGACAGCGAACACCGGGGAGCTGTTTTTT.

The chain joins TRBV27 to TRBJ1-2; D ambiguous. This CDR3 is built from 15 residues. The germline V and J ends were trimmed by 5 bases and 0 bases, with 13 bases remaining between them. The germline V gene encodes CDR1 MNHEY and CDR2 SMNVEV (reference sequence). The CDR3 protein is CASSPLGTANYGYTF. The CDR3 nucleotides are TGTGCCAGCAGTCCCCTTGGTACAGCTAACTATGGCTACACCTTC.

The chain links TRBV27 to TRBJ2-2; 7 nucleotides align to TRBD1. The V gene end was trimmed by 3 bases and the J gene end by 5 bases; junction bases not matched to a gene: 9. The CDR3 runs to 16 residues. From germline, CDR1 is MNHEY and CDR2 SMNVEV (reference sequence). CDR3 nucleotides: TGTGCCAGCAGTTTTTTGGACAGGAGCTATACCGGGGAGCTGTTTTTT. Amino acid sequence: CASSFLDRSYTGELFF.

This clone was detected only once. The genes are TRBV30 and TRBJ2-2; a weak D match, TRBD2 (5 bases). Deletions cut 1 base from V and 7 bases from J, with 7 bases between. The CDR3 is 12 amino acids. Germline-derived CDR1 and CDR2 are GTSNPN and SVGIG (reference sequence). CDR3 region: CAWSGGIGELFF. The CDR3 region has the DNA TGTGCCTGGAGTGGAGGGATCGGGGAGCTGTTTTTT.

This clone was picked up a small number of times. The rearrangement links TRBV24-1 to TRBJ2-1, with D possibly TRBD1 on 5 matching bases. The germline V gene has CDR1 KGHDR and CDR2 SFDVKD. The germline V and J ends were trimmed by 4 bases and 3 bases, with 15 bases remaining between them. The CDR3 sequence is 16 residues long. Written as DNA, the CDR3 is TGTGCCACCAGTGACACCACAGTAGGGGACTACAATGAGCAGTTCTTC. Residues: CATSDTTVGDYNEQFF.

CDR3 residues: CASSLGGVNYGYTF. CDR3 in DNA: TGCGCCAGCAGCTTGGGCGGGGTTAACTATGGCTACACCTTC. The chain joins TRBV5-1 to TRBJ1-2; D is ambiguous. V dropped 0 bases and J dropped 1 base, with 7 bases sitting between them. The length of the CDR3 is 14 residues. Germline CDR1 SGHRS, CDR2 YFSETQ.

The gene calls are TRBV7-2 and TRBJ1-4; D ambiguous. The CDR3 has 15 residues. The germline CDR1 and CDR2 sequences are SGHTA and FQGNSA. V was shortened by 8 bases and J by 0 bases, with 13 bases between the two germline ends. For the CDR3, the DNA is TGTGCCAGCTCCCTAAACGGGGCAACTAATGAAAAACTGTTTTTT. Amino acids: CASSLNGATNEKLFF. The full variable domain, rest sourced from reference TRBV7-2 and TRBJ1-4, is GAGVSQSPSNKVTEKGKDVELRCDPISGHTALYWYRQSLGQGLEFLIYFQGNSAPDKSGLPSDRFSAERTGGSVSTLTIQRTQQEDSAVYLCASSLNGATNEKLFFGSGTQLSVL.

The V and J genes are TRBV4-3 and TRBJ2-2, with 7 bases lining up with TRBD2. Unmatched junction bases numbered 0, after V lost 0 bases and J lost 5 bases. This CDR3 comprises 14 residues. Germline V CDR1 and CDR2: LGHNA, YSLEER. CDR3 protein: CASSQEGGTGELFF. Here the CDR3 DNA reads TGCGCCAGCAGCCAAGAGGGGGGGACCGGGGAGCTGTTTTTT.

V gene TRBV28 combines with J gene TRBJ2-5, with a tentative D call TRBD1 (6 bases). V was clipped by 3 bases and J by 2 bases, with 16 bases between them. Germline V lookup: CDR1 MDHEN, CDR2 SYDVKM. CDR3 length: 16 residues. The CDR3 coding sequence is TGTGCCAGCAGTTTGAATGACAGGACATTTCAAGAGACCCAGTACTTC. Encoded protein: CASSLNDRTFQETQYF.

This rearrangement joins TRBV18 to TRBJ2-1, with D possibly being TRBD2 (6 bases). Per the germline V gene, CDR1 is KGHSH and CDR2 is LQKENI. Trimming took 2 bases from V and 12 from J, leaving 11 bases between them. There are 12 residues in the CDR3. DNA of the CDR3: TGTGCCAGCTCACCAGGCCGGGACTCGCAGTTCTTC. Protein: CASSPGRDSQFF.

The chain employs TRBV10-3 and TRBJ2-1; 11 bases are a match to TRBD2. Germline CDR1 is ENHRY and CDR2 is SYGVKD. The ends lost 7 bases at V and 4 bases at J; junction bases unmatched: 9. The CDR3 is made up of 16 amino acids. CDR3 DNA sequence: TGTGCCATCAAAAGAGGGACTAGCGGTCGATACAATGAGCAGTTCTTC. Its protein is CAIKRGTSGRYNEQFF.

This rearrangement joins TRBV18 to TRBJ2-2, with D hard to call. The CDR3 extends over 13 amino acids. Trimming cost V 3 bases and J 3 bases, with 5 bases left between them. Germline CDR1 KGHSH, CDR2 LQKENI. The CDR3 DNA sequence: TGTGCCAGCTCACCCCATCACACCGGGGAGCTGTTTTTT. It codes for CASSPHHTGELFF.

The V call is TRBV5-1, the J call TRBJ2-3; tentative D call: TRBD1 (5 bases). The CDR3 totals 13 residues. In germline, CDR1 is SGHRS, CDR2 YFSETQ. The germline V and J ends were trimmed by 3 bases and 5 bases, with 10 bases remaining between them. CDR3 sequence reads: CASSWGPGDTQYF. CDR3 sequence (DNA): TGCGCCAGCAGCTGGGGCCCCGGAGATACGCAGTATTTT.

The V call is TRBV18, the J call TRBJ2-5, with a possible D match to TRBD1 (7 bases). V lost 2 bases to trimming and J lost 4 bases, with 14 bases between them. This CDR3 contains 15 residues. Germline CDR1 KGHSH, CDR2 LQKENI. The CDR3 sequence: CASSPSAGGGETQYF. CDR3 sequence (DNA): TGTGCCAGCTCACCATCGGCAGGGGGAGGAGAGACCCAGTACTTC. Together with reference TRBV18 and TRBJ2-5, the CDR3 gives the full variable domain: NAGVMQNPRHLVRRRGQEARLRCSPMKGHSHVYWYRQLPEEGLKFMVYLQKENIIDESGMPKERFSAEFPKEGPSILRIQQVVRGDSAAYFCASSPSAGGGETQYFGPGTRLLVL.

The chain is built from TRBV30 and TRBJ1-2; D ambiguous. Germline assignment: CDR1 GTSNPN and CDR2 SVGIG (reference sequence). The CDR3 is made up of 15 amino acids. The germline V and J ends were trimmed by 0 bases and 3 bases, with 14 bases remaining between them. The CDR3 loop is CAWSVLGASDYGYTF. As DNA, the CDR3 is TGTGCCTGGAGTGTACTAGGAGCTTCTGACTATGGCTACACCTTC.